A selection of T cell receptor beta chains follows, all from one sample in a study of OX40 agonist ivuxolimab in advanced cancers. Profiled with immunoSEQ multiplex PCR; TCRdb holds only in-frame clones, not every one. Of around 83,000 clones listed, approximately 88% are singletons. This specimen consisted of CD4+ or CD8+ T cells sorted from blood, obtained in a trial of the OX40 agonist ivuxolimab. The receptors shown here come from an adult with an advanced solid tumor such as melanoma, head and neck, liver or kidney cancer. Each CDR3 is given with its conserved first and last residue. The D gene is left open where the match is weak. Size is stated for part of the rows, as once, few or many counts, or as a class when the clone is expanded.

>.|TRBJ1-1|.|TRBV11-2|13
TGTGCCAGCAGCTTCACTAGGGACACTGAAGCTTTCTTT
CASSFTRDTEAFF
>.|TRBJ1-6|TRBD1|TRBV2|14
TGTGCCAGCAGGAGGGACAGCAATAATTCACCCCTCCACTTT
CASRRDSNNSPLHF
>.|TRBJ2-1|.|TRBV29-1|11
TGCAGCGGGACAAGTTACAATGAGCAGTTCTTC
CSGTSYNEQFF
>.|TRBJ1-2|TRBD1|TRBV11-2|14
TGTGCCAGCACCTTGGGACAGGGGGCGAACGGCTACACCTTC
CASTLGQGANGYTF
>.|TRBJ2-7|.|TRBV4-1|16
TGCGCCAGCAGCCATCAAGGTCTAGCGACAACCTACGAGCAGTACTTC
CASSHQGLATTYEQYF
>.|TRBJ2-1|.|TRBV6-6|15
TGTGCCAGCAGTTACGGGGGGCCCACCTACAATGAGCAGTTCTTC
CASSYGGPTYNEQFF
>.|TRBJ2-3|.|TRBV29-1|14
TGCAGCGTTAGGCCCGGGTCTAGCACAGATACGCAGTATTTT
CSVRPGSSTDTQYF
>.|TRBJ1-2|.|TRBV28|14
TGTGCCAGCAGTTTGGGGCAGGGGAACTATGGCTACACCTTC
CASSLGQGNYGYTF
>.|TRBJ1-1|.|TRBV25-1|16
TGTGCCAGCAGTGAATATGAAGGCAGGGGCGGAACTGAAGCTTTCTTT
CASSEYEGRGGTEAFF
>.|TRBJ2-2|.|TRBV19|12
TGTGCCAGTACCCAGGGGCACAGGGAGCTGTTTTTT
CASTQGHRELFF
>.|TRBJ2-3|TRBD2|TRBV7-2|16
TGTGCCAGCAGCACAAGTAGCGGGTCTAGCACAGATACGCAGTATTTT
CASSTSSGSSTDTQYF
>few|TRBJ2-1|TRBD2|TRBV19|17
TGTGCCAGTAGCCTACTGGGACTAGCGGGAGGCGGCAATGAGCAGTTCTTC
CASSLLGLAGGGNEQFF
>.|TRBJ1-1|.|TRBV5-1|15
TGCGCCAGCAGCTTGGAGGTACCCGGGATCACTGAAGCTTTCTTT
CASSLEVPGITEAFF
>.|TRBJ2-7|TRBD1|TRBV10-2|13
TGCGCCAGCAGTGAACAGGGGGCGGGTGAGCAGTACTTC
CASSEQGAGEQYF
>.|TRBJ2-1|TRBD2|TRBV5-4|15
TGTGCCAGCAGCTTAGCGGGAGGCGCCTACAATGAGCAGTTCTTC
CASSLAGGAYNEQFF
>.|TRBJ1-5|.|TRBV7-3|16
TGTGCCAGCAGCTTAGCAATCCCGGACAGCAATCAGCCCCAGCATTTT
CASSLAIPDSNQPQHF
>.|TRBJ2-7|.|TRBV5-4|17
TGTGCCAGCAGCTTGGGCCCCGGGTCAACGAGCTCCTACGAGCAGTACTTC
CASSLGPGSTSSYEQYF
>.|TRBJ2-7|.|TRBV5-5|13
TGTGCCAGCAGCTTTGACCGGTGGGGCGAGCAGTACTTC
CASSFDRWGEQYF
>.|TRBJ2-7|.|TRBV5-1|13
TGCGCCAGCAGCTTCCGAGAGGGGCCCGAGCAGTACTTC
CASSFREGPEQYF
>.|TRBJ2-1|TRBD2|TRBV19|14
TGTGCCAGTAAATTGGGTAGCGGGAGCGATGAGCAGTTCTTC
CASKLGSGSDEQFF
>.|TRBJ2-1|.|TRBV9|12
TGTGCCAGCAGCGTATATGGGGGTGAGCAGTTCTTC
CASSVYGGEQFF
>.|TRBJ1-2|TRBD1|TRBV4-1|15
TGCGCCAGCAGCCTGACAGGGGGCGCAAGCTATGGCTACACCTTC
CASSLTGGASYGYTF
>.|TRBJ1-1|.|TRBV29-1|13
TGCAGCGTCAATATACAGGGAGGATCTGAAGCTTTCTTT
CSVNIQGGSEAFF
>.|TRBJ1-2|.|TRBV6-1|18
TGTGCCAGCAGTGAAGTACTGTCGGGGGTTCGGGGGAACTATGGCTACACCTTC
CASSEVLSGVRGNYGYTF
>.|TRBJ1-1|.|TRBV18|13
TGTGCCAGCTCACCGTCCGAAAACACTGAAGCTTTCTTT
CASSPSENTEAFF